The clone carrying this TCR beta chain was picked up many times. Antigen unknown. The entry originates in a study of T cells in Graves' hyperthyroidism and ophthalmopathy. CDR1 and CDR2 (germline): SGHTS, YDEGEE. The V end lost 5 bases, the J end lost 0 bases, and 5 bases lay between the germline ends. The CDR3 loop spans 12 amino acids. Patients were excluded for uncontrolled infection, other autoimmune disease, pregnancy or lactation. Used for diagnoses were clinical symptoms, serum thyroxine and TRAb, thyroid ultrasound and orbital computed tomography. The investigators amplified TCR beta CDR3 regions from RNA transcripts. Using the HTBI primer set, a first-round RT-PCR was run on the TCR CDR3. Using its own MiXCR run on the multiplex PCR reads, TCRdb lists one record per CDR3 protein. The table records about 590,000 distinct CDR3 sequences, 14% of them present only once. Broader study findings: Blood also showed most of the thyroid clonotypes that were expanded above 0.001. Ophthalmopathy was distinguished from stable hyperthyroidism by 13 V-J signatures.

The sequence was collected from a woman under 30 with Graves' ophthalmopathy. The chain carries TRBV5-8 and TRBJ1-1; no clear D gene. The sequencing input was blood. The CDR3 is CASSFLNTEAFF. The DNA for the CDR3 is TGTGCCAGCAGTTTCCTGAACACTGAAGCTTTCTTT.